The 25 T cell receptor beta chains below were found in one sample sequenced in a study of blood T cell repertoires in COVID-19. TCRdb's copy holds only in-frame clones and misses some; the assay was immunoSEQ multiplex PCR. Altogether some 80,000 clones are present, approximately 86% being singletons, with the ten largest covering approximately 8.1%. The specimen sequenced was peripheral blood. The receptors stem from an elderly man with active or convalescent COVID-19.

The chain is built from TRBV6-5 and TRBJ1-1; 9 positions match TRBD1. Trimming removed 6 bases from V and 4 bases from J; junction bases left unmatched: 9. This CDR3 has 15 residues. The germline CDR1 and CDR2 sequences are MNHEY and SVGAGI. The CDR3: CASRTTGGAITEAFF. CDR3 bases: TGTGCCAGCAGGACCACAGGGGGCGCGATCACTGAAGCTTTCTTT.

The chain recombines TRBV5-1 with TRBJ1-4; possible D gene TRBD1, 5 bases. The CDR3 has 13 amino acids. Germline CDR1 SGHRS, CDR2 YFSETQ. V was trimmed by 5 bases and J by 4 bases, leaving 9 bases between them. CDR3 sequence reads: CASRIQDNEKLFF. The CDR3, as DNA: TGCGCCAGCAGGATACAGGATAATGAAAAACTGTTTTTT.

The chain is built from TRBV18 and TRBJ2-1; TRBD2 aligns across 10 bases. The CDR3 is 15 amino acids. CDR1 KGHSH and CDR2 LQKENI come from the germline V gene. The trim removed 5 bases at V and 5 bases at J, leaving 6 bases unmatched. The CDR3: CASSLRTSGDNEQFF. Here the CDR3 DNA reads TGTGCCAGCTCATTAAGGACTAGCGGAGACAATGAGCAGTTCTTC.

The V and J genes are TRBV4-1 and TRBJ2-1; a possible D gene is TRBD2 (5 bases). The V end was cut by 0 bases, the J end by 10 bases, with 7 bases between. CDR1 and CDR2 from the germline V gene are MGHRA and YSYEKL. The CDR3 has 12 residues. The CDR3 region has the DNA TGCGCCAGCAGCCAAGATCGGAGGGAGCAGTTCTTC. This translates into CASSQDRREQFF.

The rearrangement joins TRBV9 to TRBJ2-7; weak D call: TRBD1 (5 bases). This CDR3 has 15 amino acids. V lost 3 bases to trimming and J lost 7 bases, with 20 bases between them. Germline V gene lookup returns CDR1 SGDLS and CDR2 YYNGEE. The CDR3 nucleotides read TGTGCCAGCAGCGAAGGAGACAGCGACTTAGGGGAGCAGTACGTC. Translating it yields CASSEGDSDLGEQYV.

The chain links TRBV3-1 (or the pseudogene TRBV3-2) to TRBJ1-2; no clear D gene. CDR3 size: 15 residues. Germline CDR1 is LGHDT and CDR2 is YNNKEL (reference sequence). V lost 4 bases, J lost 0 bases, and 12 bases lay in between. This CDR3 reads CASSPSDTTNYGYTF. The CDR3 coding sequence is TGTGCCAGCAGCCCGTCAGATACCACTAACTATGGCTACACCTTC.

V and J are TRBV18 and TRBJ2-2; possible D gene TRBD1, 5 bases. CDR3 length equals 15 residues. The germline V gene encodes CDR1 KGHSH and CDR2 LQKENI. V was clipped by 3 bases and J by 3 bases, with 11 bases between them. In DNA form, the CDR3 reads TGTGCCAGCTCACCCGTAGGGGCCGACACCGGGGAGCTGTTTTTT. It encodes CASSPVGADTGELFF.

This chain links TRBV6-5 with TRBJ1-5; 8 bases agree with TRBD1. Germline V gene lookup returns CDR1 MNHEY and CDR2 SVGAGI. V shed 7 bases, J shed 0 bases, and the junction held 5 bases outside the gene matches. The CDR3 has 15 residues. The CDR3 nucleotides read TGTGCCAGCAAGGACAGGGTAAATAGCAATCAGCCCCAGCATTTT. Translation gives CASKDRVNSNQPQHF.

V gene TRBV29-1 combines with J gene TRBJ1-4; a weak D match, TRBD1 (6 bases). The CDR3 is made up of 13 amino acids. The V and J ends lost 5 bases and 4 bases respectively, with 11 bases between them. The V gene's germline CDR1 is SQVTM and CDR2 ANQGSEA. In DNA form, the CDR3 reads TGCAGCGTTAGGACAGCAGTTAATGAAAAACTGTTTTTT. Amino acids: CSVRTAVNEKLFF.

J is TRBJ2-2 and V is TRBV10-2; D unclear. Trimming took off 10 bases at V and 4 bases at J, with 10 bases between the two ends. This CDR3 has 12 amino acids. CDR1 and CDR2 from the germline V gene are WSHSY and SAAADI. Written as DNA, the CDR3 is TGCGCCACCTCCGGGTCCACCGGGGAGCTGTTTTTT. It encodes CATSGSTGELFF.

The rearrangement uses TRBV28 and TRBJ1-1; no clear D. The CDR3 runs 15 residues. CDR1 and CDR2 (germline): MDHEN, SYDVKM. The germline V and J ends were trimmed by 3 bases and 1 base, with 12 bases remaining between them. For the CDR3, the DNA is TGTGCCAGCAGTTTGCCCACAGCCCAGAACACTGAAGCTTTCTTT. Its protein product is CASSLPTAQNTEAFF.

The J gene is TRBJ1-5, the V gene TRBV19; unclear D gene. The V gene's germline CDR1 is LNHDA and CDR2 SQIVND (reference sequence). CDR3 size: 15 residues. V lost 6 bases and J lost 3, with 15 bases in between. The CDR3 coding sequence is TGTGCCAGTAGAGGTAGCACAAATTACAATCAGCCCCAGCATTTT. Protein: CASRGSTNYNQPQHF.

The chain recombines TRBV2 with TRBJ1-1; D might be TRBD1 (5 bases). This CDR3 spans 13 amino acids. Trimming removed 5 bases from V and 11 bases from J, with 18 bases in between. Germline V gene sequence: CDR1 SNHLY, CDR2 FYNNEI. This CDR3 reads CASSFYRPSGAFF. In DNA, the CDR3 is TGTGCCAGCAGTTTCTACAGGCCGAGCGGGGCTTTCTTT.

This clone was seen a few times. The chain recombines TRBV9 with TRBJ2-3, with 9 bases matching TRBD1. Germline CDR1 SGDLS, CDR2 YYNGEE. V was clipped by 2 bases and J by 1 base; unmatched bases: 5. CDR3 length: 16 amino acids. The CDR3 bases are TGTGCCAGCAGCGTTTCCCGGACAGGGGGCACAGATACGCAGTATTTT. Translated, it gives CASSVSRTGGTDTQYF.

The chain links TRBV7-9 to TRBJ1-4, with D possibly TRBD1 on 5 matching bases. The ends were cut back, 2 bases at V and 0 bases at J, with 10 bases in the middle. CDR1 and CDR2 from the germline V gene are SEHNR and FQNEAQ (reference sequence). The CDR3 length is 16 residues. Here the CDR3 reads CASSLMGQSTNEKLFF. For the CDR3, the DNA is TGTGCCAGCAGCTTAATGGGGCAATCAACTAATGAAAAACTGTTTTTT. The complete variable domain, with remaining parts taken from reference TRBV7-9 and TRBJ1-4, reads DTGVSQNPRHKITKRGQNVTFRCDPISEHNRLYWYRQTLGQGPEFLTYFQNEAQLEKSRLLSDRFSAERPKGSFSTLEIQRTEQGDSAMYLCASSLMGQSTNEKLFFGSGTQLSVL.

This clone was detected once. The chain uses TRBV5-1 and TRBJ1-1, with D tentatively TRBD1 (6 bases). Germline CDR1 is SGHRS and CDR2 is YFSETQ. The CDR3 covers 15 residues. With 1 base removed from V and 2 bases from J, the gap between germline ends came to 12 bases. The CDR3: CASSLSGTSNTEAFF. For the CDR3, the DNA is TGCGCCAGCAGCTTGTCCGGGACATCCAACACTGAAGCTTTCTTT.

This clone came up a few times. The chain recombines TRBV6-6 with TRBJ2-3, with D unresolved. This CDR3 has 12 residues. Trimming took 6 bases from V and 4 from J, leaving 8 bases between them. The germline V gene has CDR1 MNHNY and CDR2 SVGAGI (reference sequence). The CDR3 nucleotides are TGTGCCAGCAGACTAACCCCAGATACGCAGTATTTT. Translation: CASRLTPDTQYF.

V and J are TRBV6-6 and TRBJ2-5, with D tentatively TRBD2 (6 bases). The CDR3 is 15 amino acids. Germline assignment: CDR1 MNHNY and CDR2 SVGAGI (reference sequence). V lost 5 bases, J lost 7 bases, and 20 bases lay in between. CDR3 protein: CASSNQPPAEGTQYF. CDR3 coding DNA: TGTGCCAGCAGTAACCAGCCACCCGCGGAGGGGACCCAGTACTTC.

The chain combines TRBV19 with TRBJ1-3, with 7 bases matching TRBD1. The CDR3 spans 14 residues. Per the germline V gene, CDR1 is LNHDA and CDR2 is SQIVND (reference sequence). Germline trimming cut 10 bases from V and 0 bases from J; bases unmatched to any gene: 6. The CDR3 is CATDRAGSGNTIYF. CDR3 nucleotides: TGTGCCACAGACAGGGCCGGCTCTGGAAACACCATATATTTT.

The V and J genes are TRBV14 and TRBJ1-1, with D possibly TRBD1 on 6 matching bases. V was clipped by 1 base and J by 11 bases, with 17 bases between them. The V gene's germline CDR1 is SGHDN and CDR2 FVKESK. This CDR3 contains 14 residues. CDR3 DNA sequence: TGTGCCAGCAGCCAAGGCCGGGACACCTCAGGGGCTTTCTTT. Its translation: CASSQGRDTSGAFF.

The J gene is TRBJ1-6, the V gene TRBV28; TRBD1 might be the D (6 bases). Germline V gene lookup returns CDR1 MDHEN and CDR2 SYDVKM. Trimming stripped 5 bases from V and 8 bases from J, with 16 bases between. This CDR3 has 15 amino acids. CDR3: CASSQIQGMDSPLHF. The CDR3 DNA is TGTGCCAGCAGTCAGATCCAGGGGATGGATTCACCCCTCCACTTT.

The CDR3 spells CASSLGQGMETQYF. The CDR3 region has the DNA TGTGCCAGCAGCTTAGGACAGGGAATGGAGACCCAGTACTTC. J is TRBJ2-5 and V is TRBV7-9, with 7 bases fitting TRBD1. CDR1 and CDR2 from the germline V gene are SEHNR and FQNEAQ (reference sequence). This CDR3 has 14 residues. V trimming: 1 base; J trimming: 5 bases; junction bases outside the gene matches: 4.

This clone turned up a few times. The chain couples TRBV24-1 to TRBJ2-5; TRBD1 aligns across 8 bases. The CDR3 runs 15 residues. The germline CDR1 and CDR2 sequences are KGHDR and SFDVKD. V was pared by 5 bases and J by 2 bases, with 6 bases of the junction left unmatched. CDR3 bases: TGTGCCACCAGTGTTAACAGGGGGAGTCAAGAGACCCAGTACTTC. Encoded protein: CATSVNRGSQETQYF.

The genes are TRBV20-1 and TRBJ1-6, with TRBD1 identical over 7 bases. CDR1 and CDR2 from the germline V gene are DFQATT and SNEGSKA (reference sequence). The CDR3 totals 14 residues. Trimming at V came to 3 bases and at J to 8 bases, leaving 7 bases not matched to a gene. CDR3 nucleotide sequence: TGCAGTGCTAGTGGTAGGGGGCTTGATTCACCCCTCCACTTT. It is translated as CSASGRGLDSPLHF.

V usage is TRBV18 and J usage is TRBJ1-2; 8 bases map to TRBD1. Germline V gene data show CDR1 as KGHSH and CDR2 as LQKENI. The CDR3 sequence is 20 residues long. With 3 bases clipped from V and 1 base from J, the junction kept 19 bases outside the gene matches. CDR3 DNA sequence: TGTGCCAGCTCACCCACCCGTTCCGGGACAGGTGCAAAGATTAACTATGGCTACACCTTC. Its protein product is CASSPTRSGTGAKINYGYTF.